Listed below are T cell receptor beta chains from one sample, sequenced in a study of shared clonotypes between healthy human individuals. Clones were read by immunoSEQ multiplex PCR, and TCRdb kept only the in-frame ones, dropping some. The table includes about 1.1 million clones, around three quarters detected once. Input material: memory CD4+ T cells from PBMCs. These receptors were obtained from a man aged 18 to 35 in good health. Some clones in this sample may be carry-over from other donors' samples. CDR3s include the opening cysteine and the closing phenylalanine or tryptophan. D genes are given only for firm matches. Size is stated for part of the rows, as once, few or many counts, or as a class when the clone is expanded.

11,.,.,TRBJ2-7,TRBV6-1,TGTGCCAGCAGCCCTGTAAGGGAGCAGTACTTC,CASSPVREQYF
15,.,.,TRBJ1-2,TRBV5-1,TGCGCCAGCAGCCACAATGGGGCCGCGGACTATGGCTACACCTTC,CASSHNGAADYGYTF
18,.,TRBD1,TRBJ2-7,TRBV6-1,TGTGCCAGCAGTGAAGAGTCCCTTAACAGGGGCTTTACCTACGAGCAGTACTTC,CASSEESLNRGFTYEQYF
19,.,TRBD2,TRBJ2-5,TRBV18,TGTGCCAGCCGTTATAGGGGGCCGGGACTAGCGGAAAATCAAGAGACCCAGTACTTC,CASRYRGPGLAENQETQYF
13,.,.,TRBJ2-1,TRBV28,TGTGCCAGCAGTTTCGGCTACTACAATGAGCAGTTCTTC,CASSFGYYNEQFF
13,.,.,TRBJ2-3,TRBV2,TGTGCCAGTGAGTGGACAGCGGATCAGCCCCAGTATTTT,CASEWTADQPQYF
16,.,.,TRBJ2-1,TRBV5-1,TGCGCCAGCAGCTTGGATAGTCGGCCGGTGGGCAATGAGCAGTTCTTC,CASSLDSRPVGNEQFF
14,.,TRBD2,TRBJ2-3,TRBV11-2,TGTGCCAGCAGCTTAGTGCAGCGGGGAGATACGCAGTATTTT,CASSLVQRGDTQYF
15,.,.,TRBJ1-2,TRBV6-4,TGTGCCAGCAGCCCCCAGGGCGAAGCTAACTATGGCTACACCTTC,CASSPQGEANYGYTF
12,.,.,TRBJ2-7,TRBV6-5,TGTGACCCTAGGCGGAATATCTACGAGCAGTACTTC,CDPRRNIYEQYF
14,few,.,TRBJ2-3,TRBV11-1,TGTGCCAGCAGCTTAGCGTTGCGTGTAGATACGCAGTATTTT,CASSLALRVDTQYF
12,.,.,TRBJ2-5,TRBV5-1,TGCGCCAGCAGCTCAGGGTTGGAGACCCAGTACTTC,CASSSGLETQYF
12,once,TRBD1,TRBJ2-5,TRBV5-1,TGCGCCAGCAGCCCCGGACAGGGAGCCCCGTACTTC,CASSPGQGAPYF
14,.,TRBD1,TRBJ1-1,TRBV2,TGTGCCAGCAGTAACAGGGGCTCGGACACTGAAGCTTTCTTT,CASSNRGSDTEAFF
14,.,.,TRBJ2-5,TRBV5-1,TGCGCCAGCAGCTTGGCGACAGCCCAAGAGACTCAGTACTTC,CASSLATAQETQYF
14,few,TRBD1,TRBJ1-1,TRBV29-1,TGCAGCGTTGGCACAGGGGACTTGAACACTGAAGCTTTCTTT,CSVGTGDLNTEAFF
15,.,.,TRBJ1-5,TRBV5-8,TGTGCCAGCACAATTCCAGAAGGTTTTAATCAGCCCCAGCATTTT,CASTIPEGFNQPQHF